Reported below is one T cell receptor beta chain. Other DNA sequences in this sample translate to the same CDR3. Authors' analysis steps: Amplification of reference gene primers was used by the study to estimate nucleated cell counts. Measured with immunoSEQ multiplex PCR; TCRdb has only the in-frame clones, and not every one. The V and J calls and the clone size are those of that table, but D and trimming were determined from the DNA. The table lists 200,000 to 250,000 clones, over 75% of them singletons. These data come from a study of blood T cell repertoires in COVID-19. Whole-study context: COVID-19 samples, acute and convalescent, were from the United States, Italy and Spain. The analysed material was cDNA or gDNA that came from T cells, B-cell-depleted T cells, or PBMCs.

The CDR3 loop spans 14 amino acids. V shed 1 base and J shed 3 bases, with 8 bases lying between them. CDR1 and CDR2 (germline): LGHDT, YNNKEL (reference sequence). The sequence derives from a man over 45 with acute or convalescent COVID-19. The chain has TRBV3-1 (or the pseudogene TRBV3-2) and TRBJ2-3; a weak D match, TRBD1 (6 bases). The sample was peripheral blood. This chain's CDR3 is CASSQAQGTDTQYF. The CDR3 nucleotides read TGTGCCAGCAGCCAAGCCCAGGGGACAGATACGCAGTATTTT.